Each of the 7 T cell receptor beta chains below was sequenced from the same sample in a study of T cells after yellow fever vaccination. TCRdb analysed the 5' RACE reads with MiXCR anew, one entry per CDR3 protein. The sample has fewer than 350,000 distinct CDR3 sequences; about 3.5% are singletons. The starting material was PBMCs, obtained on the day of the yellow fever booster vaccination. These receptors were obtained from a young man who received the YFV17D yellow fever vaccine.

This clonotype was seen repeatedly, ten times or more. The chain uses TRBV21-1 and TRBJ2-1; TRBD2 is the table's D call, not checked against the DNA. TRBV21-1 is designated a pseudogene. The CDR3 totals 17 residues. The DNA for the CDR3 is TGTGCCAGCAGCACCCTCCCCCGGGGACTGCGAAACAATGAGCAGTTCTTC. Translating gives CASSTLPRGLRNNEQFF.

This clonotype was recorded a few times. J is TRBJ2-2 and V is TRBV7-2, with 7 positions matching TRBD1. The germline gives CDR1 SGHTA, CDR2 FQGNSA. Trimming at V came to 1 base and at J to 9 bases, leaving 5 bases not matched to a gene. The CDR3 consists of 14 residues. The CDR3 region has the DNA TGTGCCAGCAGCTTAGGCCAGGGGGTCAGGGAGCTGTTTTTT. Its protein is CASSLGQGVRELFF. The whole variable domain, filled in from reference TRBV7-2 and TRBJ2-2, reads GAGVSQSPSNKVTEKGKDVELRCDPISGHTALYWYRQSLGQGLEFLIYFQGNSAPDKSGLPSDRFSAERTGGSVSTLTIQRTQQEDSAVYLCASSLGQGVRELFFGEGSRLTVL.

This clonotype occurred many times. DNA of the CDR3: TGTGCCAGCAGCGTAGGGGGCGCGTACACTGAAGCTTTCTTT. Amino acid sequence: CASSVGGAYTEAFF. V usage is TRBV7-2 and J usage is TRBJ1-1; 7 bases agree with TRBD1. The CDR3 is 14 residues long. Germline V gives CDR1 SGHTA, CDR2 FQGNSA. Losses at the gene ends were 5 bases for V and 3 bases for J; bases not matched to a gene: 6.

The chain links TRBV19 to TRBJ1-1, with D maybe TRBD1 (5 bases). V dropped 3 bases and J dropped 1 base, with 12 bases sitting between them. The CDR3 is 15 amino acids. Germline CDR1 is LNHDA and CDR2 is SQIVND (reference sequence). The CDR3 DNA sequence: TGTGCCAGTAGTATCCGACAGCCAGAGAACACTGAAGCTTTCTTT. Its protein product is CASSIRQPENTEAFF.

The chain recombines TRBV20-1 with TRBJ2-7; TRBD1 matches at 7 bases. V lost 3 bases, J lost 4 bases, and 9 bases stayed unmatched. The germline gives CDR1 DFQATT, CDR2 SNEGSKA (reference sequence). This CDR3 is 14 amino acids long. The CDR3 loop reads CSASPRDRIYEQYF. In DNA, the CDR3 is TGCAGTGCTAGCCCCCGGGACAGAATATACGAGCAGTACTTC.

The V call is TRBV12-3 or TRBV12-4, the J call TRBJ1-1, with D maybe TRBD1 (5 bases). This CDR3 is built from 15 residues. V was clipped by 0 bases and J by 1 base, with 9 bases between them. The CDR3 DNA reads TGTGCCAGCAGTTTAGCGCTCAGGGCGAACACTGAAGCTTTCTTT. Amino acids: CASSLALRANTEAFF.

The CDR3 bases are TGCAGCGCCCGGACAGATAGGCACCAGCCCCAGCATTTT. Residues: CSARTDRHQPQHF. J is TRBJ1-5 and V is TRBV29-1; weak D call: TRBD1 (6 bases). V lost 7 bases to trimming and J lost 7 bases, with 17 bases between them. Germline CDR1 reads SQVTM; CDR2 reads ANQGSEA. The CDR3 consists of 13 residues.